These T cell receptor beta chains were read from a single sample in a study of blood T cell repertoires in COVID-19. Libraries were prepared by immunoSEQ multiplex PCR; TCRdb keeps only in-frame clonotypes and omits some of them. The sample consists of roughly 190,000 clones, roughly 90% of them appearing once. The sample was PBMCs or T cells enriched from blood (not recorded which). These TCRs come from a woman under 40 who had recovered from COVID-19. The CDR3 runs from the conserved cysteine through the conserved F or W. The D gene is left open where the match is weak. Clone size appears in some rows only: once, few, many, or a class for an expanded clone.

J: TRBJ2-7
length: 15
D: .
V: TRBV4-3
size: .
DNA: TGCGCCAGCAGCCAGAGCCGCAGGTCCCCCTACGAGCAGTACTTC
CDR3: CASSQSRRSPYEQYF

J: TRBJ2-5
length: 14
D: .
V: TRBV5-1
size: once
DNA: TGCGCCAGCAGCCAGCAAGGACGGAGGGAGACCCAGTACTTC
CDR3: CASSQQGRRETQYF

J: TRBJ1-1
length: 13
D: .
V: TRBV7-6
size: .
DNA: TGTGCCAGCAGCGCGGGGGAGAACACTGAAGCTTTCTTT
CDR3: CASSAGENTEAFF

J: TRBJ1-5
length: 12
D: .
V: TRBV6-5
size: .
DNA: TGTGCCAGCACCACAGCCGATCAGCCCCAGCATTTT
CDR3: CASTTADQPQHF

J: TRBJ2-2
length: 16
D: .
V: TRBV5-4
size: .
DNA: TGTGCCAGCAGCTTGCGTCTCGGGAGAGGCACCGGGGAGCTGTTTTTT
CDR3: CASSLRLGRGTGELFF

J: TRBJ2-3
length: 16
D: TRBD1
V: TRBV7-6
size: .
DNA: TGTGCCAGCAGCCAGGGACGGGACAGGGGGTCAGATACGCAGTATTTT
CDR3: CASSQGRDRGSDTQYF

J: TRBJ1-3
length: 14
D: .
V: TRBV7-2
size: .
DNA: TGTGCCAGCAGCACAACAGGGTCTGGAAACACCATATATTTT
CDR3: CASSTTGSGNTIYF

J: TRBJ2-1
length: 15
D: TRBD2
V: TRBV2
size: .
DNA: TGTGCCAGCAATCTCCTAGCGGGGGTTTCGAATGAGCAGTTCTTC
CDR3: CASNLLAGVSNEQFF

J: TRBJ1-6
length: 14
D: .
V: TRBV28
size: .
DNA: TGTGCCAGCAGTTTGGCGGTGGGTGTTTCACCCCTCCACTTT
CDR3: CASSLAVGVSPLHF

J: TRBJ2-1
length: 13
D: TRBD2
V: TRBV24-1
size: once
DNA: TGTGCCACCACCAGACTAGCGGGAGATGAGCAGTTCTTC
CDR3: CATTRLAGDEQFF

J: TRBJ2-5
length: 12
D: .
V: TRBV15
size: .
DNA: TGTGCCACCAGCAGAGAATCGGAGACCCAGTACTTC
CDR3: CATSRESETQYF

J: TRBJ1-2
length: 11
D: .
V: TRBV5-4
size: once
DNA: TGTGCCGTCCAACACGGGGGTGGCTACACCTTC
CDR3: CAVQHGGGYTF

J: TRBJ1-5
length: 16
D: TRBD1
V: TRBV4-3
size: .
DNA: TGCGCCAGCAGCCAAGACTACTCGGGACAGAATCAGCCCCAGCATTTT
CDR3: CASSQDYSGQNQPQHF

J: TRBJ2-1
length: 15
D: TRBD2
V: TRBV6-4
size: .
DNA: TGTGCCAGCAAGGTGGGGGAGGGCGTCTACAATGAGCAGTTCTTC
CDR3: CASKVGEGVYNEQFF

J: TRBJ1-4
length: 15
D: .
V: TRBV19
size: .
DNA: TGTGCCAGTAGTTCGGCCCCCGGAGGGTTTGAAAAACTGTTTTTT
CDR3: CASSSAPGGFEKLFF

J: TRBJ1-4
length: 15
D: .
V: TRBV4-1
size: .
DNA: TGCGCCAGCAGTCTCACAGGCTCAACTAATGAAAAACTGTTTTTT
CDR3: CASSLTGSTNEKLFF

J: TRBJ2-1
length: 16
D: TRBD1
V: TRBV24-1
size: .
DNA: TGTGCCACCAGTGATGCCGGGACAGGGGCCGGCAATGAGCAGTTCTTC
CDR3: CATSDAGTGAGNEQFF

J: TRBJ1-2
length: 12
D: .
V: TRBV5-4
size: once
DNA: TGTGCCAGCAGCTCGAGTGTTTATGGCTACACCTTC
CDR3: CASSSSVYGYTF

J: TRBJ2-7
length: 15
D: .
V: TRBV7-8
size: .
DNA: TGTGCCAGCAGCTTATTTGGGGGGTTTACCTACGAGCAGTACTTC
CDR3: CASSLFGGFTYEQYF

J: TRBJ1-2
length: 15
D: .
V: TRBV7-3
size: .
DNA: TGTGCCAGCAGCTTAAACGGCCAGGCTATGTATGGCTACACCTTC
CDR3: CASSLNGQAMYGYTF

J: TRBJ1-5
length: 13
D: .
V: TRBV7-6
size: once
DNA: TGTGCCAGCAGCGCGGCTTTTGGGCAGCCCCAGCATTTT
CDR3: CASSAAFGQPQHF

J: TRBJ2-7
length: 14
D: .
V: TRBV30
size: .
DNA: TGTGCCTGGAGGAGGGGGACGGGATACTACGAGCAGTACTTC
CDR3: CAWRRGTGYYEQYF

J: TRBJ1-1
length: 12
D: .
V: TRBV29-1
size: .
DNA: TGCAGCGTTGCCAGGATGAACACTGAAGCTTTCTTT
CDR3: CSVARMNTEAFF

J: TRBJ1-1
length: 15
D: .
V: TRBV30
size: .
DNA: TGTGCCTGGACGGACCGGACTTTCTCCTCAGGAGAAGCTTTCTTT
CDR3: CAWTDRTFSSGEAFF

J: TRBJ2-2
length: 16
D: TRBD2
V: TRBV5-1
size: once
DNA: TGCGCCAGCAGCTTGGCCAGCGGGGGGGACACCGGGGAGCTGTTTTTT
CDR3: CASSLASGGDTGELFF

J: TRBJ1-3
length: 11
D: .
V: TRBV7-9
size: once
DNA: TGTGCCAGCAGCCGGGGGGGCACCATATATTTT
CDR3: CASSRGGTIYF

J: TRBJ2-3
length: 15
D: .
V: TRBV9
size: .
DNA: TGTGCCAGCAGCTCCTCCGCGGCAGTGACAGATACGCAGTATTTT
CDR3: CASSSSAAVTDTQYF

J: TRBJ1-3
length: 13
D: .
V: TRBV29-1
size: .
DNA: TGCAGCGTTGAAGACAGGTTTGGAAACACCATATATTTT
CDR3: CSVEDRFGNTIYF

J: TRBJ1-1
length: 15
D: TRBD1
V: TRBV19
size: .
DNA: TGTGCCACCAAAGGTCGGAGGGACAGGGGATTCCTGGCTTTCTTT
CDR3: CATKGRRDRGFLAFF

J: TRBJ1-1
length: 15
D: .
V: TRBV6-5
size: .
DNA: TGTGCCAGCAGTTACGTAGTACAGATAGACACTGAAGCTTTCTTT
CDR3: CASSYVVQIDTEAFF

J: TRBJ2-7
length: 14
D: .
V: TRBV6-2/TRBV6-3
size: .
DNA: TGTGCCAGCAGCATTGCAGGGACATCCTACGAGCAGTACTTC
CDR3: CASSIAGTSYEQYF